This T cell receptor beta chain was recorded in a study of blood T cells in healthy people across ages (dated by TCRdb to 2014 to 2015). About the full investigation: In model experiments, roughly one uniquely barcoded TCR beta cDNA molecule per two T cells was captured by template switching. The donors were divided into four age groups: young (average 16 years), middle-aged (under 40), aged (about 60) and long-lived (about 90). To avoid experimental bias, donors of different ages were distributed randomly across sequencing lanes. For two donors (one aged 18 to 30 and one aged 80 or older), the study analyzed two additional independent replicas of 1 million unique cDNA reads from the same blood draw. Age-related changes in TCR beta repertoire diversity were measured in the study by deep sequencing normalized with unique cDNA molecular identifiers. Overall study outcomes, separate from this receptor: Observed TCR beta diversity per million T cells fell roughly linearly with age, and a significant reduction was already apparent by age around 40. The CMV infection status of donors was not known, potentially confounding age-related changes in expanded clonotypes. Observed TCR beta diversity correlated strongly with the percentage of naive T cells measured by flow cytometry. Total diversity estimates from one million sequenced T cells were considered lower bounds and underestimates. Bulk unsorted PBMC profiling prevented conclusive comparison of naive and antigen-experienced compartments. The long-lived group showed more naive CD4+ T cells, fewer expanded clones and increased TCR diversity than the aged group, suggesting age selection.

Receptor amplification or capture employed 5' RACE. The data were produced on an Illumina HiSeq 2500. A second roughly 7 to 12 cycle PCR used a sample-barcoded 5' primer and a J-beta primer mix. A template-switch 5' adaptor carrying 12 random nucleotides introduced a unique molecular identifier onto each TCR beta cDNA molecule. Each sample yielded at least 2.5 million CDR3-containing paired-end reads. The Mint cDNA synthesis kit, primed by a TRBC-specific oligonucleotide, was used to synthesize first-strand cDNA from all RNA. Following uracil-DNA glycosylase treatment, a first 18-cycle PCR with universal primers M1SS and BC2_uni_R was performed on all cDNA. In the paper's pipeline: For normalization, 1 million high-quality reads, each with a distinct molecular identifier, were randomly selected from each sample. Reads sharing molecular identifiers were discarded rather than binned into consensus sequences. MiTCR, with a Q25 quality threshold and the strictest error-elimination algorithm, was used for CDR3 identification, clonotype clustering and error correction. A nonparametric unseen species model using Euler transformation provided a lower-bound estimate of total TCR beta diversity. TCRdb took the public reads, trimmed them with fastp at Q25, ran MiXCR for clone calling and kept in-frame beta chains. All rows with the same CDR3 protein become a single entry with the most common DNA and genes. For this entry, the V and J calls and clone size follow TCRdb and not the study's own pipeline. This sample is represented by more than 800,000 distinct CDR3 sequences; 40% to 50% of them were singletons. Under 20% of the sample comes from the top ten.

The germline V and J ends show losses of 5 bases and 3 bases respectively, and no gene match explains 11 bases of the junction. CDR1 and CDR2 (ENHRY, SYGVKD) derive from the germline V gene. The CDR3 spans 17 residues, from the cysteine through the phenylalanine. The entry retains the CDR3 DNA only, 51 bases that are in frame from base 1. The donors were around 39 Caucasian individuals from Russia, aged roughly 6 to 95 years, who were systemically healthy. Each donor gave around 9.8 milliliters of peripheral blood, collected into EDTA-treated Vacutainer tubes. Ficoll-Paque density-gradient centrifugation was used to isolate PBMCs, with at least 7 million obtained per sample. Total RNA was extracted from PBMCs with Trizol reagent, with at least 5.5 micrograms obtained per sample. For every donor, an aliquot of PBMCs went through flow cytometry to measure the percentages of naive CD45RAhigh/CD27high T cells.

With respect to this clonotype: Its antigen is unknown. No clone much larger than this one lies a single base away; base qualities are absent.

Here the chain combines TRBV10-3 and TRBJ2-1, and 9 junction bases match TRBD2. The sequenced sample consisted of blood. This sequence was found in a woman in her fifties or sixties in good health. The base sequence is TGTGCCATCAGTAAACTAGCGGGCACTTCACTCTACAATGAGCAGTTCTTC. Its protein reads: CAISKLAGTSLYNEQFF.